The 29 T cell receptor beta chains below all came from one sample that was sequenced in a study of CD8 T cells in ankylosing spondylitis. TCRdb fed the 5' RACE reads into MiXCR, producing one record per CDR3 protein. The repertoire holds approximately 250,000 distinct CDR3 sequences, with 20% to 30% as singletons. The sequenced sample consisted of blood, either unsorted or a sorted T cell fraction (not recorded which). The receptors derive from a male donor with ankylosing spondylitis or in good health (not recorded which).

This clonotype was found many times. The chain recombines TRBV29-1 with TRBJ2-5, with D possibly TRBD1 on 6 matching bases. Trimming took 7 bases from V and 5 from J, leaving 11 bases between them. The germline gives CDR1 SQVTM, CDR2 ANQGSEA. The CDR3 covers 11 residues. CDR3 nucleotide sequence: TGCAGCGGGGATCAGGGGGAGACCCAGTACTTC. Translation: CSGDQGETQYF.

CDR3 DNA: TGTGCCAGCAGAGACAGGGAATGGGGCACAGATACGCAGTATTTT. Translation: CASRDREWGTDTQYF. The rearrangement uses TRBV27 and TRBJ2-3; the match to TRBD1 covers 7 bases. The CDR3 sequence is 15 residues long. CDR1 and CDR2 (germline): MNHEY, SMNVEV (reference sequence). V shed 6 bases, J shed 1 base, and the junction held 7 bases outside the gene matches.

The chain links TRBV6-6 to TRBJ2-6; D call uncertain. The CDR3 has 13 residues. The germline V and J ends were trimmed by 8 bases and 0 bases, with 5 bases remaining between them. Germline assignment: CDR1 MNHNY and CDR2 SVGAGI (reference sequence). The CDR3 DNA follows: TGTGCCAGCGGACGCTCTGGGGCCAACGTCCTGACTTTC. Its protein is CASGRSGANVLTF.

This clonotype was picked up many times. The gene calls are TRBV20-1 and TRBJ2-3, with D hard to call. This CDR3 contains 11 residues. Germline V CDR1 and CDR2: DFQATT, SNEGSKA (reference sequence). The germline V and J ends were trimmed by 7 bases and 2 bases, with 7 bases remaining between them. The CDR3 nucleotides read TGCAGTGTCCAGACCACAGATACGCAGTATTTT. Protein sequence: CSVQTTDTQYF.

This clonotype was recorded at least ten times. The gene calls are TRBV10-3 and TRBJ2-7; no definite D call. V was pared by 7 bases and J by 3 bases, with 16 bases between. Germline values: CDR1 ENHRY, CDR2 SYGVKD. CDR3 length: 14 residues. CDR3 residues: CAIKGSESYYEQYF. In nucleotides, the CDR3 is TGTGCCATCAAAGGGTCGGAGTCTTACTACGAGCAGTACTTC.

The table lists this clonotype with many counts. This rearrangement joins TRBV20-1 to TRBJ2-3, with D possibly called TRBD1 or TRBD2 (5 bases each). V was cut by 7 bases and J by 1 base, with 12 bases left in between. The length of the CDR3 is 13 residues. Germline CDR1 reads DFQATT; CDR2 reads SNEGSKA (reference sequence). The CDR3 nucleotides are TGCAGTGTAACCGGGGCTGGCACAGATACGCAGTATTTT. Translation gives CSVTGAGTDTQYF.

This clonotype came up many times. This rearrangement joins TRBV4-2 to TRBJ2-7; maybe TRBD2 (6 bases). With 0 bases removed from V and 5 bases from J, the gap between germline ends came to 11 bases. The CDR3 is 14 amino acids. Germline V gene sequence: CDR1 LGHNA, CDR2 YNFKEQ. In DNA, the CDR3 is TGTGCCAGCAGCCAAGAGAGCGGGTGGGACGAGCAGTACTTC. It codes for CASSQESGWDEQYF.

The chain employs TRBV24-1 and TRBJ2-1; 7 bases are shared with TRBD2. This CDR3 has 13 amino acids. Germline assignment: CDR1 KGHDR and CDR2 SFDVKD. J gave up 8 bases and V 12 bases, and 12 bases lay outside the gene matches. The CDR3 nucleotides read TGTGCCGTAGGCGGGGAGGGAGTCGATGAGCAGTTCTTC. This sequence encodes CAVGGEGVDEQFF.

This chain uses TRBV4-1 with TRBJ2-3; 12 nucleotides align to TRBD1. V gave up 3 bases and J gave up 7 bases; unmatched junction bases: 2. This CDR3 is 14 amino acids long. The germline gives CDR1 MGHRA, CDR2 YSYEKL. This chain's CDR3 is CASSQGQGAYTQYF. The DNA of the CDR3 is TGCGCCAGCAGCCAGGGACAGGGGGCGTATACGCAGTATTTT.

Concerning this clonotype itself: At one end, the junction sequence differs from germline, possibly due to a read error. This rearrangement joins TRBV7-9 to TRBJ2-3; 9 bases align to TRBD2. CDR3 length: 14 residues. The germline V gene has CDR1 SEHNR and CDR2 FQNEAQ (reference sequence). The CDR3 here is CARSLSGGTDTQYF. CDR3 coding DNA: TGTGCCAGAAGCTTGAGCGGGGGGACAGATACGCAGTATTTT.

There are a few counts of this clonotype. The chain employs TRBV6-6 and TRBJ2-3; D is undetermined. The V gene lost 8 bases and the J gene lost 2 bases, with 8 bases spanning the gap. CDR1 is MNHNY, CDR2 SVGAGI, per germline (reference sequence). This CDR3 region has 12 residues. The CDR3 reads CASGSNTDTQYF. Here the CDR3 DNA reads TGTGCCAGCGGGTCAAACACAGATACGCAGTATTTT.

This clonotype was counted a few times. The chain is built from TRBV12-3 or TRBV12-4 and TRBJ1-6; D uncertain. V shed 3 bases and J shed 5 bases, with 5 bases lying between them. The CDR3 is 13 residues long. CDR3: CASSLSHNSPLHF. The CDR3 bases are TGTGCCAGCAGTTTGTCCCATAATTCACCCCTCCACTTT.

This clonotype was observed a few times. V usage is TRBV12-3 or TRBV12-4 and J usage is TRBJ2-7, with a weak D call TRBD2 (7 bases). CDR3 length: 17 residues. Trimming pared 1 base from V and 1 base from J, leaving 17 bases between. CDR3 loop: CASSLGGRGTSSYEQYF. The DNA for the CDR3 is TGTGCCAGCAGTTTAGGGGGGAGGGGGACCTCGTCCTACGAGCAGTACTTC.

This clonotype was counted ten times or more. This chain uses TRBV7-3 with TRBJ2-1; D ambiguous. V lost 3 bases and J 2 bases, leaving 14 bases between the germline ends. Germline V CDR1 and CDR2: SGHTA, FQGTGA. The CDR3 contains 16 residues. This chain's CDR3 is CASSLQPRAPYNEQFF. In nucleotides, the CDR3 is TGTGCCAGCAGCTTGCAGCCCAGAGCCCCCTACAATGAGCAGTTCTTC.

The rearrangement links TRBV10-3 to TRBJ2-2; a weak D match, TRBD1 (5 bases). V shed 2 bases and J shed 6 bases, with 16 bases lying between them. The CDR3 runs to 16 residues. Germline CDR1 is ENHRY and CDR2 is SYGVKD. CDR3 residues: CAISERNSGSAGELFF. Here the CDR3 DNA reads TGTGCCATCAGTGAGCGGAACTCAGGGTCGGCCGGGGAGCTGTTTTTT.

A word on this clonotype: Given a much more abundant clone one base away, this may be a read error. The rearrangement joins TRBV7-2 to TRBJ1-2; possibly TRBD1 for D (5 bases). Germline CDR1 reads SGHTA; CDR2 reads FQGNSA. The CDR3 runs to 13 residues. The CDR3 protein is CASSFHRPYGYSF. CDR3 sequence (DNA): TGTGCCAGCAGCTTCCACAGGCCCTATGGCTACTCCTTC.

The CDR3 nucleotides read TGTGCCAGCAGTCCAGTCGAGAGAAACACCGGGGAGCTGTTTTTT. This codes for CASSPVERNTGELFF. This sequence joins TRBV6-1 and TRBJ2-2, with D unresolved. This CDR3 contains 15 residues. V was clipped by 5 bases and J by 2 bases, with 12 bases between them. Germline V gene sequence: CDR1 MNHNS, CDR2 SASEGT.

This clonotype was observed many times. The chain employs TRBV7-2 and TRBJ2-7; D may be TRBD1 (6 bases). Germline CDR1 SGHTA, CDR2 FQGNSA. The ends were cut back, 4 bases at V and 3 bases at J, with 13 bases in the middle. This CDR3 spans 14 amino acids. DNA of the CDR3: TGTGCCAGCAGCTACGGAACAGGGAACTACGAGCAGTACTTC. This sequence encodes CASSYGTGNYEQYF.

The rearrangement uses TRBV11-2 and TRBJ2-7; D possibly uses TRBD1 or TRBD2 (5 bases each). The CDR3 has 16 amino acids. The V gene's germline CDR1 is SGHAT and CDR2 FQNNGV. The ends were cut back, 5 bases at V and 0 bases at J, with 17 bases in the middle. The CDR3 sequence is CASSPIRDPSSYEQYF. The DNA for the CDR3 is TGTGCCAGCAGCCCCATCCGGGACCCCAGCTCCTACGAGCAGTACTTC.

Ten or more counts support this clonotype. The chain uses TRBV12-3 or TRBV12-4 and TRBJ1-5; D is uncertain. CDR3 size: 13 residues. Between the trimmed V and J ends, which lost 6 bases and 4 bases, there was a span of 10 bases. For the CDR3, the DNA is TGTGCCAGCAGCCAAGGAGGTAATCAGCCCCAGCATTTT. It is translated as CASSQGGNQPQHF.

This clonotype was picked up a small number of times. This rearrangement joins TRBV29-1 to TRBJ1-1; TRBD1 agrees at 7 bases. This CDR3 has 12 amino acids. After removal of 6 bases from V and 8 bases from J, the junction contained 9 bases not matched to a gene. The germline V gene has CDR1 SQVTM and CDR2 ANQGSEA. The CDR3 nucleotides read TGCAGCGTCGCTAATAGGGGACAGGAAGCTTTCTTT. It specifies CSVANRGQEAFF. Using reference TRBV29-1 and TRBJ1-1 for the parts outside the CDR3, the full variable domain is SAVISQKPSRDICQRGTSLTIQCQVDSQVTMMFWYRQQPGQSLTLIATANQGSEATYESGFVIDKFPISRPNLTFSTLTVSNMSPEDSSIYLCSVANRGQEAFFGQGTRLTVV.

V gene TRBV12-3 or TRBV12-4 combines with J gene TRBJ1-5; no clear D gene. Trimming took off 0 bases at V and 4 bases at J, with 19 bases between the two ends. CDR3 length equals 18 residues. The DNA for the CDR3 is TGTGCCAGCAGTTTAGCCCGGGCAGGCCGACGCCGGAATCAGCCCCAGCATTTT. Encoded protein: CASSLARAGRRRNQPQHF.

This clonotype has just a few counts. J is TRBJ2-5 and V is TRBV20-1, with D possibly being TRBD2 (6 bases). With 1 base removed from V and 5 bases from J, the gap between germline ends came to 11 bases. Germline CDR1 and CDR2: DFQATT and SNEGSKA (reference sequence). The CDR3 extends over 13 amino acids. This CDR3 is CSARAGVGETQYF. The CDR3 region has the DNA TGCAGTGCTAGAGCGGGGGTAGGGGAGACCCAGTACTTC.

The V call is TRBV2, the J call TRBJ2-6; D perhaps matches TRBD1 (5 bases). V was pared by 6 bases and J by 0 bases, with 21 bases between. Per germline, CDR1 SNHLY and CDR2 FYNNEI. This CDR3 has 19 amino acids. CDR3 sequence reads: CASSEISTVTSSGANVLTF. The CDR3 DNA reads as TGTGCCAGCAGCGAGATCTCGACAGTAACATCCTCTGGGGCCAACGTCCTGACTTTC.

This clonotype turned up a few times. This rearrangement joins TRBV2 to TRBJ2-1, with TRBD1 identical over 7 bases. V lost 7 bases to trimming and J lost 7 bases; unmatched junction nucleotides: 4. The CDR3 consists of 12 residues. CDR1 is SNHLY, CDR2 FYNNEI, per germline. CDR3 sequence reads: CASKRTGNEQFF. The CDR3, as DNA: TGTGCCAGCAAAAGGACAGGTAATGAGCAGTTCTTC.

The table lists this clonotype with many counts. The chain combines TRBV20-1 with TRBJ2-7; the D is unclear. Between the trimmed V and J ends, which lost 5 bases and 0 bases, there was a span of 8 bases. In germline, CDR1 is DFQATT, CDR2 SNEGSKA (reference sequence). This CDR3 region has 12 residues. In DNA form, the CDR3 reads TGCAGTGCTCAGCCCCCCTCCTACGAGCAGTACTTC. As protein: CSAQPPSYEQYF.

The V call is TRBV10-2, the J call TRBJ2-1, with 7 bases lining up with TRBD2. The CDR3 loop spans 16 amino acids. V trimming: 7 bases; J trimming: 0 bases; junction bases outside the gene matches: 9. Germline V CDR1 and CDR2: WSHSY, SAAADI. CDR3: CASKAERGISYNEQFF. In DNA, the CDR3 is TGCGCCAGCAAAGCGGAGCGGGGAATCTCCTACAATGAGCAGTTCTTC.

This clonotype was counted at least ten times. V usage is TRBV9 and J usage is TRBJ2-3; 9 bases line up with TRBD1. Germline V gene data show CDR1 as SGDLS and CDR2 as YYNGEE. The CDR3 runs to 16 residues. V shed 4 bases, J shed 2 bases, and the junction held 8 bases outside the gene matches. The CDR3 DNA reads TGTGCCAGCAGCTCTACCGGGACAGGGTTCACAGATACGCAGTATTTT. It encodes CASSSTGTGFTDTQYF.

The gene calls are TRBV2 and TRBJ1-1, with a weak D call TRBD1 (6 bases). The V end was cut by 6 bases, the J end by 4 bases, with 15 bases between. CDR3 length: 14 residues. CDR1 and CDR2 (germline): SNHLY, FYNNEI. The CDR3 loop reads CASRSRAGVTEAFF. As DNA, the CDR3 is TGTGCCAGCAGGAGCAGGGCAGGGGTCACTGAAGCTTTCTTT.